This T cell receptor beta chain was captured by sequencing in a study of a mutant IDH1 vaccine in newly diagnosed glioma. TCRdb's table, derived via immunoSEQ multiplex PCR, lists solely in-frame clones and lacks some. The table includes under 25,000 clones, roughly 93% detected once. CDR1 and CDR2 (germline): SGHRS, YFSETQ. The ends lost 4 bases at V and 0 bases at J; junction bases unmatched: 10. The CDR3 contains 17 residues. Noted time point: baseline, week 1 (first vaccination visit). Regarding treatment: pre-vaccination baseline after standard-of-care therapy. This clone has just one count. Sample: PBMCs, taken from a glioma patient treated with radiotherapy, temozolomide or both. V is TRBV5-1 and J is TRBJ2-7; TRBD2 aligns across 10 bases. The sequence derives from a man in his forties or fifties with glioma. The DNA for the CDR3 is TGCGCCAGCAGCGCGTCCCTAGCGGGGGAATACTCCTACGAGCAGTACTTC. Amino acids: CASSASLAGEYSYEQYF.